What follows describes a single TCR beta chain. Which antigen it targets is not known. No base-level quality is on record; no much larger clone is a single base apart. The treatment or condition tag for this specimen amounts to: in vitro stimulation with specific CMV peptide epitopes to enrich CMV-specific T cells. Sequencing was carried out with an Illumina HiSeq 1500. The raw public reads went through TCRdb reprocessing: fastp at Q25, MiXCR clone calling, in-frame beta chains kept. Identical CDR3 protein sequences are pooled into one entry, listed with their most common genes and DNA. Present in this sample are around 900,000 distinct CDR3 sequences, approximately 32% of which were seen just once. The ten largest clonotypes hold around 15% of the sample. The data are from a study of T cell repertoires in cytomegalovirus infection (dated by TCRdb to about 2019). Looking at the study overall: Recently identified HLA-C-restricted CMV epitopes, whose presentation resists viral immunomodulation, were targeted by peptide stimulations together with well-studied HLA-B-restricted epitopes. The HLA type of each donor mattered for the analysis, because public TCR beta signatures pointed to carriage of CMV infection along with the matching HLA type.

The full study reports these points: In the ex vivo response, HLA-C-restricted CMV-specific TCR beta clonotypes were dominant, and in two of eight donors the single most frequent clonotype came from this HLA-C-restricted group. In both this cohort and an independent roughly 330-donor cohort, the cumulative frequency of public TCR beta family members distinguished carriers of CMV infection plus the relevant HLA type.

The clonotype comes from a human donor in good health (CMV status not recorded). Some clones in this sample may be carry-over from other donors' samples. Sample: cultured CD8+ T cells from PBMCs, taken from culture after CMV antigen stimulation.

The nucleotide sequence is given as TGCAGCGTTGACCCCGGGACAGACTATTTGGAGACCCAGTACTTC. Translation gives CSVDPGTDYLETQYF. The chain is made from TRBV29-1 and TRBJ2-5; the central 7 bases match TRBD1. V has 3 bases trimmed and J has 5 bases trimmed; junction bases matching no gene number 12. Taken from the germline V gene, the CDR1 and CDR2 loops are SQVTM and ANQGSEA. The CDR3 starts with the cysteine, ends with the phenylalanine, and has 15 residues. Only the CDR3 region is kept as DNA, spanning 45 bases read in frame from base 1.